This T cell receptor beta chain was sequenced for a study of cytomegalovirus exposure and HLA in healthy donors. While unrecorded immune exposures were likely, the donors were nominally healthy when sampled. Points from the study as a whole: TCR beta chain V- and J-gene trimming was linked, in a later analysis, to a missense variant in DCLRE1C.

It was with 60 Vbeta and 13 Jbeta primers that the PCR ran. Study processing details: A later analysis counted about 80 million unique TCR beta chains, around 10 million shared. The protocol was immunoSEQ multiplex PCR, while the TCRdb copy is restricted to in-frame clones and leaves out a portion. That table furnishes V, J and clone size, whereas the DNA furnished D and trimming. The sample holds some 160,000 clones, more than 65% seen once. As to this clone: Its antigen is unidentified.

The V and J ends lost 7 bases and 4 bases, in that order; junction bases with no gene match: 9. The germline gives CDR1 MNHNY, CDR2 SVGAGI (reference sequence). CDR3 length: 14 residues. The chain is built from TRBV6-6 and TRBJ2-7; 8 bases match TRBD1. The clonotype was recovered from a man over 45 in good health and CMV-seropositive. The sample was PBMCs. In DNA form, the CDR3 reads TGTGCCAGCACCCCGGACAGGGAGTGGTACGAGCAGTACTTC. This encodes CASTPDREWYEQYF.